Sequencing of this TCR beta chain was carried out in a study of identical twins. Study conclusions and caveats: Findings came from cross-sectional statistics, without long-term follow-up of donors. Beta clonotypes that were abundant in cord blood contained fewer insertions, a pattern absent from memory repertoires.

This clonotype was seen a handful of times. Its antigen is undetermined. From the 5' RACE reads, TCRdb called clonotypes with MiXCR, one entry per CDR3 protein. Of roughly 470,000 distinct CDR3 sequences in the sample, roughly 13% were seen once. Germline assignment: CDR1 LGHDT and CDR2 YNNKEL (reference sequence). The CDR3 loop spans 13 amino acids. Between the trimmed V and J ends, which lost 2 bases and 5 bases, there was a span of 10 bases. These data were likewise used in another study, on yellow fever vaccine responses in identical twins. From that study: On the reported evidence, twins' vaccine T cell responses seemed partly convergent and partly personalized.

This TCR was recovered from a young woman in good health. Input material: CD4+ T cells sorted from blood. The V gene is TRBV3-1, the J gene TRBJ2-7; the D is unclear. This CDR3 is CASSQYQSHEQYF. CDR3 in DNA: TGTGCCAGCAGCCAATATCAGTCCCACGAGCAGTACTTC.